The T cell receptor (beta chain) described here comes from a study of T-cell reconstitution after alpha-beta-depleted transplantation in children. The germline V gene has CDR1 SGHAT and CDR2 FQNNGV. V was clipped by 2 bases and J by 6 bases; unmatched bases: 7. This CDR3 is built from 15 residues. Researchers prepared the TCRbeta library using unique molecular identifiers, the study reports. TCRdb processed the PCR reads anew with MiXCR; each CDR3 protein has one entry. In the table there are some 400,000 distinct CDR3 sequences, approximately 20% of which are singletons. The sequence was obtained from a human donor who donated a stem cell graft to a child with acute myeloid leukemia. The input for sequencing was PBMCs from the stem cell graft donor, taken from the stem cell graft. The chain joins TRBV11-2 to TRBJ2-1, with 7 bases fitting TRBD2. CDR3 coding DNA: TGTGCCAGCAGCTTACTAGCGGTCCTCTCCAATGAGCAGTTCTTC. It translates to CASSLLAVLSNEQFF.